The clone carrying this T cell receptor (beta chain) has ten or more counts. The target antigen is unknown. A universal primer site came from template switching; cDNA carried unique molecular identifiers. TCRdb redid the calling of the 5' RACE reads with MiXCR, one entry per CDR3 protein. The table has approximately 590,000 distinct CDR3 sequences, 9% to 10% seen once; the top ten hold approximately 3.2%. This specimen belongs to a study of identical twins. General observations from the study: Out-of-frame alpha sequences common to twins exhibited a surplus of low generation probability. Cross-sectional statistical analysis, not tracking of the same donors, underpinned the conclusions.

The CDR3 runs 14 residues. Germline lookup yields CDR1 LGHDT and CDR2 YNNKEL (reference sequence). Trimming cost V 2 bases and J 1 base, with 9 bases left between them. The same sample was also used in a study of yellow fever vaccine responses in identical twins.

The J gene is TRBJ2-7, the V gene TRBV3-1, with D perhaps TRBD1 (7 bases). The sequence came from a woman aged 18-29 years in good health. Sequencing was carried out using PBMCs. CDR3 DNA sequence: TGTGCCAGCAGCCAACAGGGGGGTTCCTACGAGCAGTACTTC. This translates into CASSQQGGSYEQYF.